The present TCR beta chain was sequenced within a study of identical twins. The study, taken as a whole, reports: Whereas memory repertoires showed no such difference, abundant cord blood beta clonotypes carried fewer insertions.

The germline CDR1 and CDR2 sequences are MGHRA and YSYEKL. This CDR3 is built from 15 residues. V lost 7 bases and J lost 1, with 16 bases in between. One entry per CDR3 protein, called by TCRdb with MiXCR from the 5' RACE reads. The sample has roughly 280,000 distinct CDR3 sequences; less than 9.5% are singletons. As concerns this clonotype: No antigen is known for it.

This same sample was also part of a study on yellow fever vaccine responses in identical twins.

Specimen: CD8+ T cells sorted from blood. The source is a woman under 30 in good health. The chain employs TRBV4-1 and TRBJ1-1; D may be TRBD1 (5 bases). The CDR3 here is CASMDQPGGNTEAFF. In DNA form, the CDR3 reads TGCGCCAGCATGGATCAGCCTGGGGGGAACACTGAAGCTTTCTTT.